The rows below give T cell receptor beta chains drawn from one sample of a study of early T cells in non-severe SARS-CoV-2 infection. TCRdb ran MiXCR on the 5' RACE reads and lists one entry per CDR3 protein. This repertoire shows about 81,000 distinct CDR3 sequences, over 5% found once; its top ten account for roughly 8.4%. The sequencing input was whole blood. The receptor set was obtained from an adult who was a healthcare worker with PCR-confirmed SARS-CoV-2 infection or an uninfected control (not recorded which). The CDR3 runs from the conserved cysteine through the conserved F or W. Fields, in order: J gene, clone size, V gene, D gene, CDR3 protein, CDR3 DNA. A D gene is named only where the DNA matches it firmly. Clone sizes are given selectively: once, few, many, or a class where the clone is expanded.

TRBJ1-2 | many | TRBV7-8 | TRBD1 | CASSPTPTGAPRGYTF | TGTGCCAGCAGCCCCACCCCTACAGGGGCCCCTAGGGGCTACACCTTC
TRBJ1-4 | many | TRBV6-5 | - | CASGLRGIQEKLFF | TGTGCCAGCGGACTGAGGGGGATTCAGGAAAAACTGTTTTTT
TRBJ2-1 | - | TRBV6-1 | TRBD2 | CASSVIKAGGPGEQFF | TGTGCCAGCAGTGTAATAAAAGCGGGAGGGCCCGGTGAGCAGTTCTTC
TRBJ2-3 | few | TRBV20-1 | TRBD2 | CSAIAGGMDTQYF | TGCAGTGCTATAGCGGGAGGGATGGATACGCAGTATTTT
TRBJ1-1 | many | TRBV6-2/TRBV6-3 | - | CASSGPRRRGNTEAFF | TGTGCCAGCAGTGGCCCCCGAAGGCGGGGGAACACTGAAGCTTTCTTT
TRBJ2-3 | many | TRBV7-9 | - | CASSPPRSRTDTQYF | TGTGCCAGCAGCCCGCCAAGAAGTCGGACAGATACGCAGTATTTT
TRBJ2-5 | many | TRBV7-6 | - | CASSFQETQYF | TGTGCCAGCAGCTTCCAAGAGACCCAGTACTTC
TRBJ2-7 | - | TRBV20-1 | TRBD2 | CSARGEREGTYEQYF | TGCAGTGCTAGAGGGGAGCGGGAGGGGACCTACGAGCAGTACTTC
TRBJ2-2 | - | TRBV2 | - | CASSGVGELFF | TGTGCCAGCAGTGGGGTCGGGGAGCTGTTTTTT
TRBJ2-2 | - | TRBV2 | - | CASGGGRTGELFF | TGTGCCAGCGGAGGGGGCCGGACCGGGGAGCTGTTTTTT
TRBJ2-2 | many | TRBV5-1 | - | CASSLFPNNGELFF | TGCGCCAGCAGCTTGTTCCCGAACAACGGGGAGCTGTTTTTT
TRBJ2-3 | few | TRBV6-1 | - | CASSDGRVRDTQYF | TGTGCCAGCAGTGATGGCAGGGTTAGGGATACGCAGTATTTT
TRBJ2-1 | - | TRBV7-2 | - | CASSPARAYNEQFF | TGTGCCAGCAGCCCCGCTCGAGCCTACAATGAGCAGTTCTTC
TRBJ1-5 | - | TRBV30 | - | CAWSGGGPNQPQHF | TGTGCCTGGAGCGGGGGAGGGCCTAATCAGCCCCAGCATTTT
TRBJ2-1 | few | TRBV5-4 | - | CASSSFRPGLLYNEQFF | TGTGCCAGCAGCTCTTTCAGACCGGGATTGTTATACAATGAGCAGTTCTTC
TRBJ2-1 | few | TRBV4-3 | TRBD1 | CASSARGWKQGEFYNEQFF | TGCGCCAGCAGCGCGCGAGGGTGGAAACAGGGGGAATTCTACAATGAGCAGTTCTTC
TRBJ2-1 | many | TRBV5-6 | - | CASSGSGSYNEQFF | TGTGCCAGCTCAGGGTCAGGCTCCTACAATGAGCAGTTCTTC
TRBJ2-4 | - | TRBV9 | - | CASSASGTGLAKNIQYF | TGTGCCAGCAGCGCATCGGGAACAGGTTTAGCCAAAAACATTCAGTACTTC
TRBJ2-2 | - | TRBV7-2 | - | CASSPPGTGELFF | TGTGCCAGCAGCCCCCCGGGCACCGGGGAGCTGTTTTTT
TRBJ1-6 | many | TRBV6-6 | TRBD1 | CASSSGQGNSPLHF | TGTGCCAGCAGTTCGGGACAGGGCAATTCACCCCTCCACTTT
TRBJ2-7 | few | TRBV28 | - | CASSFNFEQYF | TGTGCCAGCAGTTTCAACTTTGAGCAGTACTTC
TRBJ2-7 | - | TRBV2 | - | CASTQTYEQYF | TGTGCCAGCACGCAGACCTACGAGCAGTACTTC
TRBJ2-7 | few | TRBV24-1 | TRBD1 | CATSDNDRAHEQYF | TGTGCCACCAGTGATAATGACAGGGCCCACGAGCAGTACTTC
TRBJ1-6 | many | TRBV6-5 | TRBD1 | CATRQGRGSNSPLHF | TGTGCCACCCGACAGGGGAGGGGGTCGAATTCACCCCTCCACTTT
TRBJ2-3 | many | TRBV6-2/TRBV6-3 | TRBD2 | CASSQGLATDTQYF | TGTGCCAGCAGCCAGGGACTAGCGACAGATACGCAGTATTTT
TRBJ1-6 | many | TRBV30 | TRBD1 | CARQQGNYNSPLHF | TGTGCCAGACAACAGGGGAACTATAATTCACCCCTCCACTTT
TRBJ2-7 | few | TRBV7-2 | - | CASSFLGTSYEQYF | TGTGCCAGCAGCTTTCTAGGGACCTCCTACGAGCAGTACTTC
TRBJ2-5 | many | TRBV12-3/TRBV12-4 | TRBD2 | CASSLSLAGGQETQYF | TGTGCCAGCAGTTTATCCCTAGCGGGGGGGCAAGAGACCCAGTACTTC
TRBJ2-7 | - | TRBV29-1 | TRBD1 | CSVGPYRGSYEQYF | TGCAGCGTTGGACCTTACAGGGGGTCCTACGAGCAGTACTTC
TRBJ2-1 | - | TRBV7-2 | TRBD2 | CASSPGLAGSQFF | TGTGCCAGCAGCCCGGGACTAGCGGGATCGCAGTTCTTC
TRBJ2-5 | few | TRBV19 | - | CASSRAAQETQYF | TGTGCCAGTAGTCGGGCGGCTCAAGAGACCCAGTACTTC
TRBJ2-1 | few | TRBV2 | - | CASSTDTPMYNEQFF | TGTGCCAGCAGCACCGACACGCCGATGTACAATGAGCAGTTCTTC
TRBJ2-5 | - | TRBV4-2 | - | CASSQGQTQETQYF | TGTGCCAGCAGCCAAGGACAAACACAAGAGACCCAGTACTTC
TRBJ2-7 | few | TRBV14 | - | CASSLRFAGAGEQYF | TGTGCCAGCAGCCTAAGATTCGCGGGCGCGGGGGAGCAGTACTTC
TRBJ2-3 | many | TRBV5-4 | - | CASSYTGPADTQYF | TGTGCCAGCAGCTATACGGGCCCGGCAGATACGCAGTATTTT